This T cell receptor beta chain was captured in a study of shared clonotypes between healthy human individuals. Study-wide results and limits: The researchers took only blood, and tissue repertoires probably look different. Shared clonotypes across all four donors exceeded non-shared ones in generation probability. Naive CD4 clonotype sharing across a few donors was approximately 5%.

The germline CDR1 and CDR2 sequences are SQVTM and ANQGSEA. There are 12 residues in the CDR3. V was trimmed by 7 bases and J by 4 bases, leaving 13 bases between them. Some clones are missing from TCRdb's copy, which holds only in-frame ones; the method was immunoSEQ multiplex PCR. Of fewer than 850,000 clones in the sample, about three quarters were seen once. This clone has only one observation. Its specificity is not known. The sequence was collected from a woman in her twenties or thirties in good health. The genes are TRBV29-1 and TRBJ2-5; D call uncertain. Specimen: memory CD4+ T cells sorted from blood. Subset: CD45RA-negative fraction. CDR3 coding DNA: TGCAGCGCCGAGCCCGTGGGAGAGACCCAGTACTTC. This sequence encodes CSAEPVGETQYF. The full variable domain, rest sourced from reference TRBV29-1 and TRBJ2-5, is SAVISQKPSRDICQRGTSLTIQCQVDSQVTMMFWYRQQPGQSLTLIATANQGSEATYESGFVIDKFPISRPNLTFSTLTVSNMSPEDSSIYLCSAEPVGETQYFGPGTRLLVL.